Listed below are T cell receptor beta chains from one sample, sequenced in a study of blood T cells in healthy people across ages. Each CDR3 protein is one row after TCRdb ran MiXCR on the 5' RACE reads. In the table there are fewer than 1,000,000 distinct CDR3 sequences, 35% to 60% of which are singletons. Sample: blood. The receptors stem from a man older than 75 in good health. Both conserved end residues are part of each CDR3. The order of the fields is J gene, clone size, D gene, V gene, CDR3 protein, CDR3 DNA. The D gene is left open where the match is weak. Clone size is not always given. Where it is, it says once, few, many or a class for expanded clones.

TRBJ2-3	few	-	TRBV7-2	CASSLSPGRRDTQYF	TGTGCCAGCAGCTTAAGTCCCGGGAGAAGGGATACGCAGTATTTT
TRBJ2-4	once	TRBD2	TRBV7-9	CASSLGASGYNEQYF	TGTGCCAGCAGCTTAGGAGCTAGCGGCTACAATGAGCAGTACTTC
TRBJ2-7	-	TRBD1	TRBV7-2	CASSLGQGNLYEQYF	TGTGCCAGCAGCTTGGGACAGGGGAATTTATACGAGCAGTACTTC
TRBJ2-6	few	TRBD2	TRBV20-1	CSARDSGRVSFGANVLTF	TGCAGTGCTAGAGATTCCGGGAGGGTGTCATTTGGGGCCAACGTCCTGACTTTC
TRBJ2-5	-	-	TRBV2	CASSGLAGEYF	TGTGCCAGCAGTGGGCTAGCAGGAGAGTACTTC
TRBJ2-3	few	-	TRBV30	CAWKVNTLTTSTDTQYF	TGTGCCTGGAAAGTGAACACTCTAACTACTAGCACAGATACGCAGTATTTT
TRBJ2-3	-	TRBD2	TRBV10-3	CAIKPSGVTDTQYF	TGTGCCATCAAACCTAGCGGGGTAACAGATACGCAGTATTTT
TRBJ2-3	-	TRBD1	TRBV6-1	CASSERDRGSDTQYF	TGTGCCAGCAGTGAAAGGGACAGGGGGTCAGATACGCAGTATTTT
TRBJ2-5	many	TRBD2	TRBV7-7	CASSPVRGESSTQYF	TGTGCTAGCAGCCCCGTCCGGGGGGAGTCGTCGACCCAGTACTTC
TRBJ2-7	-	-	TRBV12-3/TRBV12-4	CASSLVPREQYF	TGTGCCAGCAGTTTAGTCCCCAGGGAGCAGTACTTC